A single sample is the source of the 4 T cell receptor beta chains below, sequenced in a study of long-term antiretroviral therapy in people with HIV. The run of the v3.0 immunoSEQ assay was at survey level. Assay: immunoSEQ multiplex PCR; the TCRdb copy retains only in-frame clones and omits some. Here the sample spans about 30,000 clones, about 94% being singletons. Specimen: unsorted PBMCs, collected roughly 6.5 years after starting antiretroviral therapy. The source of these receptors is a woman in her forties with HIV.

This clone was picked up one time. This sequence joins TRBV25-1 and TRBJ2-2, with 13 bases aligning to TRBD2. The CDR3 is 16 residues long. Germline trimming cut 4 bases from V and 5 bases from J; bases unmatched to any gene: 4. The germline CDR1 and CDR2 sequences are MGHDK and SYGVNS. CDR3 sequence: CASSGTSGGPTGELFF. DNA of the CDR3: TGTGCCAGCAGTGGGACTAGCGGGGGACCTACCGGGGAGCTGTTTTTT. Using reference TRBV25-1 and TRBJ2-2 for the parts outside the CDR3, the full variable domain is EADIYQTPRYLVIGTGKKITLECSQTMGHDKMYWYQQDPGMELHLIHYSYGVNSTEKGDLSSESTVSRIRTEHFPLTLESARPSHTSQYLCASSGTSGGPTGELFFGEGSRLTVL.

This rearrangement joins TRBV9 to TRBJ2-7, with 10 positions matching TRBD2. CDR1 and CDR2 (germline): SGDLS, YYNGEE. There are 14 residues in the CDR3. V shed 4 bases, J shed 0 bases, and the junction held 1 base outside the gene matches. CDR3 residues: CASSLAGDSYEQYF. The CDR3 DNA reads TGTGCCAGCAGCCTAGCGGGGGACTCCTACGAGCAGTACTTC.

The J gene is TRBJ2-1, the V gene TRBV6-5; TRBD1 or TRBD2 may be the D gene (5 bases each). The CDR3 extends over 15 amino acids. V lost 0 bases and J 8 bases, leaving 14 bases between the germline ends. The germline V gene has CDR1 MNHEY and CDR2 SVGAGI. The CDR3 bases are TGTGCCAGCAGTTACTCGTACTATCGGGGCGATGAGCAGTTCTTC. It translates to CASSYSYYRGDEQFF.

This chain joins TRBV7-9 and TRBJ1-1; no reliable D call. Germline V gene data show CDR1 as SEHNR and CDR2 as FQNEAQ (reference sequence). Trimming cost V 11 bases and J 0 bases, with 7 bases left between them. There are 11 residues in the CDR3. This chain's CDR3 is CAWAMNTEAFF. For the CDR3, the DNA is TGTGCCTGGGCGATGAACACTGAAGCTTTCTTT.